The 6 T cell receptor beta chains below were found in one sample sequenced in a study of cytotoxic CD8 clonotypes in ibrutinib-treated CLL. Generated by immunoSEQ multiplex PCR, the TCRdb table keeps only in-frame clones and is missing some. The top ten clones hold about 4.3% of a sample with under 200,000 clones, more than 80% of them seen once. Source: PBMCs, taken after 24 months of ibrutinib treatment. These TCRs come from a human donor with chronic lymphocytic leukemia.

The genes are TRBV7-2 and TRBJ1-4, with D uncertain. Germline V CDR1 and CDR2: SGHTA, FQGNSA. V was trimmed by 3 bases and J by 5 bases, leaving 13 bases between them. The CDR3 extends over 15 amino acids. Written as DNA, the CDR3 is TGTGCCAGCAGCTTGGCGGGAGGTTTCAATGAAAAACTGTTTTTT. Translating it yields CASSLAGGFNEKLFF.

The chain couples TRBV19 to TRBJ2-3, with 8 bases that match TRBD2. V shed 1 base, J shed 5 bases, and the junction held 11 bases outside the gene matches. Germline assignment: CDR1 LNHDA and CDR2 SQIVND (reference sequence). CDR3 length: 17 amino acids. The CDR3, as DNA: TGTGCCAGTAGTATAGGGGCCCCGGGGGGGCATCAAGATACGCAGTATTTT. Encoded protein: CASSIGAPGGHQDTQYF.

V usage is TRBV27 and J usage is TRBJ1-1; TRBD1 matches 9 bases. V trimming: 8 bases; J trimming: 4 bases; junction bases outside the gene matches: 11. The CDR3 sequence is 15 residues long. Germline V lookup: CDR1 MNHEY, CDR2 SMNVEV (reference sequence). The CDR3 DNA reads TGTGCCAGCTTATCGGCGGGGACAGGGTCCACTGAAGCTTTCTTT. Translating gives CASLSAGTGSTEAFF.

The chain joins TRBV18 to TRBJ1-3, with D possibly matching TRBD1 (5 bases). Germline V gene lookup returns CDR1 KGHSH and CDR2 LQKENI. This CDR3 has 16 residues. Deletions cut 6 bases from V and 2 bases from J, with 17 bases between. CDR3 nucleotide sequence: TGTGCCAGCTCTCCTGAGATGCGGGACCCTGGAAACACCATATATTTT. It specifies CASSPEMRDPGNTIYF.

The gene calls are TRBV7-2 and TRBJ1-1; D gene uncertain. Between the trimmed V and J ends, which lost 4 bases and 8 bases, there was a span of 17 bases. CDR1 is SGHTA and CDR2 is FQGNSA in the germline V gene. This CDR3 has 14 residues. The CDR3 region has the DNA TGTGCCAGCAGCTCCGTTTCCCGATGGTGGGAAGCTTTCTTT. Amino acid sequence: CASSSVSRWWEAFF.

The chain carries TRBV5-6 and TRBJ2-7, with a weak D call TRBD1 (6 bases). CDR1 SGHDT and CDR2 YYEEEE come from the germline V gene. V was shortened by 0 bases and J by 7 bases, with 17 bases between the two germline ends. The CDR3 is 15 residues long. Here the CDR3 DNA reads TGTGCCAGCAGCTTGGCTGGGGGCCCCCCGCGAGAGCAGTACTTC. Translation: CASSLAGGPPREQYF.